The source of this TCR beta chain is a study of neurological immune-mediated disorders. The output of every sequencing run, over 170 million TCR-beta sequences, came from 15-18 subjects. TCRdb re-called the 5' RACE reads through MiXCR, storing one row per CDR3 protein. The sample lists about 66,000 distinct CDR3 sequences; 5.2% were seen once. This clonotype came up many times. The germline CDR1 and CDR2 sequences are LGHDT and YNNKEL (reference sequence). There are 15 residues in the CDR3. V was pared by 4 bases and J by 5 bases, with 12 bases between. The sequence derives from a woman aged 25 to 39 with multiple sclerosis. V gene TRBV3-1 combines with J gene TRBJ1-6; perhaps TRBD1 as D (6 bases). The sequencing sample was made of PBMCs. CDR3 residues: CASSLGTLNNSPLHF. The CDR3 DNA sequence: TGTGCCAGCAGCCTGGGGACACTAAATAATTCACCCCTCCACTTT. Based on the CDR3 plus reference TRBV3-1 and TRBJ1-6, the full variable domain is DTAVSQTPKYLVTQMGNDKSIKCEQNLGHDTMYWYKQDSKKFLKIMFSYNNKELIINETVPNRFSPKSPDKAHLNLHINSLELGDSAVYFCASSLGTLNNSPLHFGNGTRLTVT.